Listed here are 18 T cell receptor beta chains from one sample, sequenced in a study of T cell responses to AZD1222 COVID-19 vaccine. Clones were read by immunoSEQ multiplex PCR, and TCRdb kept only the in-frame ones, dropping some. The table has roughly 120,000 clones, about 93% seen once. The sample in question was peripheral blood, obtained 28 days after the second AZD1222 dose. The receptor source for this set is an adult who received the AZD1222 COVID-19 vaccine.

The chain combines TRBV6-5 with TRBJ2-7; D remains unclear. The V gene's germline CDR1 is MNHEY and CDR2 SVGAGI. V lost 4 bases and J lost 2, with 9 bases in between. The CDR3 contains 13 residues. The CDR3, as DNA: TGTGCCAGCAGTTCCCCCCCCACCTACGAGCAGTACTTC. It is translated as CASSSPPTYEQYF.

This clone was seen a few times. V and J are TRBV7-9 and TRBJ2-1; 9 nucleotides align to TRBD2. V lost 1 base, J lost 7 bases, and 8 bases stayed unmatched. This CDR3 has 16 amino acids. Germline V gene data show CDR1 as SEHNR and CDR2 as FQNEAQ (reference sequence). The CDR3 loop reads CASSLGGSGRQNEQFF. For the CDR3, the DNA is TGTGCCAGCAGCTTAGGAGGTAGCGGGAGACAGAATGAGCAGTTCTTC. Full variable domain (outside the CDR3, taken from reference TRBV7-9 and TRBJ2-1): DTGVSQNPRHKITKRGQNVTFRCDPISEHNRLYWYRQTLGQGPEFLTYFQNEAQLEKSRLLSDRFSAERPKGSFSTLEIQRTEQGDSAMYLCASSLGGSGRQNEQFFGPGTRLTVL.

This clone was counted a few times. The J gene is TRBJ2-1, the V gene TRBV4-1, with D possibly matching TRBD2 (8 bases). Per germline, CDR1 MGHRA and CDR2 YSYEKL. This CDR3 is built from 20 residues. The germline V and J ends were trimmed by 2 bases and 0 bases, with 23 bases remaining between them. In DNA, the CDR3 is TGCGCCAGCAGCCAAAGGGGGCGGGTAGCGGGGCTTTCCTCCTACAATGAGCAGTTCTTC. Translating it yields CASSQRGRVAGLSSYNEQFF.

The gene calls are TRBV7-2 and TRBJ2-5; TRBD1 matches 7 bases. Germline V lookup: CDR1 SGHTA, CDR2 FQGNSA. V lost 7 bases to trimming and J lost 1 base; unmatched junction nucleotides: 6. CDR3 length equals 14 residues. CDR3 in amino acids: CASKGTATQETQYF. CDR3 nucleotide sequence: TGTGCCAGCAAAGGGACAGCTACCCAAGAGACCCAGTACTTC.

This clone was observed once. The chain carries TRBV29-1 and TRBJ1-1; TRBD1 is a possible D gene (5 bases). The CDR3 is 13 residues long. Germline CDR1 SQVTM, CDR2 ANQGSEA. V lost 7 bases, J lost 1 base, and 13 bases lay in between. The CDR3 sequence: CSAKGSGNTEAFF. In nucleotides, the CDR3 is TGCAGCGCAAAGGGGTCAGGGAACACTGAAGCTTTCTTT.

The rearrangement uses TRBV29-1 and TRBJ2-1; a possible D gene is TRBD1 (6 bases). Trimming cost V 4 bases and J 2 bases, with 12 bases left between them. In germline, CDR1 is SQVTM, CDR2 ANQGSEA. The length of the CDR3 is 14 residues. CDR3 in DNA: TGCAGCGTTGCTCAGGGGATCGCCTACAATGAGCAGTTCTTC. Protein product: CSVAQGIAYNEQFF.

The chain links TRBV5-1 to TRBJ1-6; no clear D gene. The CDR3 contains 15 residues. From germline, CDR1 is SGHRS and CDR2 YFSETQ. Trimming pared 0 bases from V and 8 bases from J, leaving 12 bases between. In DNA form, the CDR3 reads TGCGCCAGCAGCTTGGCGCGGCCAAGCGATTCACCCCTCCACTTT. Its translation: CASSLARPSDSPLHF.

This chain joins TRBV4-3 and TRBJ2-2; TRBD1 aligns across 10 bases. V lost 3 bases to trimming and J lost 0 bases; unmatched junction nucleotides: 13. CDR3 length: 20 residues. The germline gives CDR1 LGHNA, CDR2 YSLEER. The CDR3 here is CASSQDGTGAGQANTGELFF. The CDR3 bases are TGCGCCAGCAGCCAGGACGGGACAGGGGCCGGCCAAGCGAACACCGGGGAGCTGTTTTTT.

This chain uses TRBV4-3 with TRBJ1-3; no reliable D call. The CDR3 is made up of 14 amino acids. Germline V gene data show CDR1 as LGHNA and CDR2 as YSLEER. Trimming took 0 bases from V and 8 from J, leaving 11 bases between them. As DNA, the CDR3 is TGCGCCAGCAGCCAAGATCCAACGTCCTACACCATATATTTT. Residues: CASSQDPTSYTIYF.

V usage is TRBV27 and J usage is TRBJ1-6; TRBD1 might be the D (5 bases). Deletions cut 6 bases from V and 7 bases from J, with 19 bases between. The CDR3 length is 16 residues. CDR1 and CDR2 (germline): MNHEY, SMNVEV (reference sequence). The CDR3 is CASSPMGGGWNSPLHF. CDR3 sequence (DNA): TGTGCCAGCAGCCCTATGGGCGGGGGGTGGAATTCACCCCTCCACTTT.

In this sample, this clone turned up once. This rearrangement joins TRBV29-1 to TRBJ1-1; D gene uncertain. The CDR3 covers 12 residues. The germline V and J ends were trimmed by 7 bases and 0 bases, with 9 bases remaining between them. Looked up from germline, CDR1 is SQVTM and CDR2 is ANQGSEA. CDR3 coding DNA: TGCAGCGCCCAGAGGGTGAACACTGAAGCTTTCTTT. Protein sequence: CSAQRVNTEAFF.

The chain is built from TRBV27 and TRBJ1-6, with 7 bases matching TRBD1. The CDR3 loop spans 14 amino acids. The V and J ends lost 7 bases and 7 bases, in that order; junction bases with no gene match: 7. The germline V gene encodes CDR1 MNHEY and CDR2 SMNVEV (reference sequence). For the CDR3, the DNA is TGTGCCAGCAAACCGGGACAGACAAATTCACCCCTCCACTTT. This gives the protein CASKPGQTNSPLHF.

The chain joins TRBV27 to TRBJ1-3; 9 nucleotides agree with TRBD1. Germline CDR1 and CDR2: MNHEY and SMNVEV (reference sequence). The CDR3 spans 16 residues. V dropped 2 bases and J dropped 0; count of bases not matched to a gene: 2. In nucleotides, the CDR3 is TGTGCCAGCAGTTTAGGGGGACAGGGCTCTGGAAACACCATATATTTT. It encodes CASSLGGQGSGNTIYF.

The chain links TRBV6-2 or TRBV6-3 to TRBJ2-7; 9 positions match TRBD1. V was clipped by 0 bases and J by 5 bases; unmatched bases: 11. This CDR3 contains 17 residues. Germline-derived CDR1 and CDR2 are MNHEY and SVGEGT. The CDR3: CASSYSVTGTGIDEQYF. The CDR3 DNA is TGTGCCAGCAGTTACTCGGTTACCGGGACAGGGATCGACGAGCAGTACTTC.

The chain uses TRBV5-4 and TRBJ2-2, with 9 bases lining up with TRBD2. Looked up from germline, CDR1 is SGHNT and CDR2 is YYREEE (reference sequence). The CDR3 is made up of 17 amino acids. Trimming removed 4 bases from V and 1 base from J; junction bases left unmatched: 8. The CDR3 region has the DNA TGTGCCAGCAGCACCTTAGCGGGGGCGCGGAACACCGGGGAGCTGTTTTTT. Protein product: CASSTLAGARNTGELFF.

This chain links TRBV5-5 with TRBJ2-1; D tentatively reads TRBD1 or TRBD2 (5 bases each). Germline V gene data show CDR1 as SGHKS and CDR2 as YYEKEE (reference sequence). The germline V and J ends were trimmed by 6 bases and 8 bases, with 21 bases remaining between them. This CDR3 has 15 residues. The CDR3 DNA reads TGTGCCAGCAACAGGAAGGGTACGGTTAGCGATGAGCAGTTCTTC. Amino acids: CASNRKGTVSDEQFF.

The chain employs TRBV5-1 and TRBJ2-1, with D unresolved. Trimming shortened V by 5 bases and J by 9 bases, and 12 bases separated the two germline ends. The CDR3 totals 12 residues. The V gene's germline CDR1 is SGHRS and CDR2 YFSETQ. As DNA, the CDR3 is TGCGCCAGCAGGGACCCTATCACTGAGCAGTTCTTC. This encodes CASRDPITEQFF.

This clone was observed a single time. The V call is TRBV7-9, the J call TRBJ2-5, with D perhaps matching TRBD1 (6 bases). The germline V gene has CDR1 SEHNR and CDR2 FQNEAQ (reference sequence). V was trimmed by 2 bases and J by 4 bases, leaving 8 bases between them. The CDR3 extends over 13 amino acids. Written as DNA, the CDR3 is TGTGCCAGCAGCTTACGGGACATAGAGACCCAGTACTTC. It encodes CASSLRDIETQYF.